These 2 T cell receptor beta chains share one sample of origin, sequenced in a study of cytomegalovirus exposure and HLA in healthy donors. The primer mix had 60 Vbeta and 13 Jbeta primers. Sequencing was performed with immunoSEQ multiplex PCR; in TCRdb, only in-frame clones are kept and a portion is missing. The repertoire consists of roughly 150,000 clones, with over 80% occurring once and the leading ten covering roughly 1.2%. The sequenced material came from PBMCs. The source is a boy aged 2 to 10 in good health and CMV-seronegative.

The chain joins TRBV28 to TRBJ2-1; TRBD2 aligns across 13 bases. The CDR3 covers 18 residues. The V segment lost 4 bases and the J segment 0 bases; nucleotides outside the gene matches: 6. Germline CDR1 reads MDHEN; CDR2 reads SYDVKM. CDR3 DNA sequence: TGTGCCAGCAGTTCGGGACTAGCGGGGACGAGCTCCTACAATGAGCAGTTCTTC. Translated: CASSSGLAGTSSYNEQFF.

The chain is built from TRBV13 and TRBJ1-2, with TRBD1 identical over 7 bases. Trimming removed 5 bases from V and 4 bases from J; junction bases left unmatched: 7. The CDR3 runs 14 residues. Germline V gene lookup returns CDR1 PRHDT and CDR2 FYEKMQ (reference sequence). CDR3 loop: CASSTRDSVYGYTF. CDR3 bases: TGTGCCAGCAGCACCCGGGACAGCGTCTATGGCTACACCTTC.